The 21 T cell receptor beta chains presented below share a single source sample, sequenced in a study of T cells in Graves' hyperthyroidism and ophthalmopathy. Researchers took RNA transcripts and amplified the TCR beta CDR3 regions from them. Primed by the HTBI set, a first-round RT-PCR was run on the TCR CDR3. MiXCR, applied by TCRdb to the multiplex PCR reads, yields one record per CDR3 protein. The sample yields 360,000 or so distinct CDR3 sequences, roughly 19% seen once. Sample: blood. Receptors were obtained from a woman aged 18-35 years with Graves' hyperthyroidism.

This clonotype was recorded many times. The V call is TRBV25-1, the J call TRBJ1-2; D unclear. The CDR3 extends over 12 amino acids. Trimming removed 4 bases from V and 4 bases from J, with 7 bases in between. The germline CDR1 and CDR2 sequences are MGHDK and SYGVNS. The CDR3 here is CASSAGVYGYTF. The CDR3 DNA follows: TGTGCCAGCAGTGCTGGGGTCTATGGCTACACCTTC.

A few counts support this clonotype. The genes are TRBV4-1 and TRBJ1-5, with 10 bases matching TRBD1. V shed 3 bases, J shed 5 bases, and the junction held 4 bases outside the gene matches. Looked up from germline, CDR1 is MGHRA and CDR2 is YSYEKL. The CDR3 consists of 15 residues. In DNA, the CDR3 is TGCGCCAGCAGCCAGGGGACAGGGGTGCATCAGCCCCAGCATTTT. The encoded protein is CASSQGTGVHQPQHF.

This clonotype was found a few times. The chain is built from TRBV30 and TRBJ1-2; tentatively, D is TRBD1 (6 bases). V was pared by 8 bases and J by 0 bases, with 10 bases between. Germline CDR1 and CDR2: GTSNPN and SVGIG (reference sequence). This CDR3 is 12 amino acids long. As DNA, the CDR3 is TGTGCCACTCGGACAGCTAACTATGGCTACACCTTC. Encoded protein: CATRTANYGYTF. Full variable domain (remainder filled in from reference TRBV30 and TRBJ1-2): SQTIHQWPATLVQPVGSPLSLECTVEGTSNPNLYWYRQAAGRGLQLLFYSVGIGQISSEVPQNLSASRPQDRQFILSSKKLLLSDSGFYLCATRTANYGYTFGSGTRLTVV.

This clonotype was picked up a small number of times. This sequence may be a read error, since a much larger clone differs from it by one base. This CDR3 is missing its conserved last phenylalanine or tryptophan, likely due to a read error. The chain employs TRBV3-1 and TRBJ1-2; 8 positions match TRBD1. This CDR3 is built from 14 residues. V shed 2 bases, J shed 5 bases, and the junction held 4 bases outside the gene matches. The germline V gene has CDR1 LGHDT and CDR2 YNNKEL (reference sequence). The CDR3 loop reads CASSQRQGRYGYTV. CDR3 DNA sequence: TGTGCCAGCAGCCAACGACAGGGGCGTTATGGCTACACCGTC.

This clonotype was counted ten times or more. The CDR3, as DNA: TGTGCCAGCAGCTCCGTATGGGGAGAGACCCAGTACTTC. Its translation is CASSSVWGETQYF. V usage is TRBV7-2 and J usage is TRBJ2-5; the D is unclear. Trimming took off 4 bases at V and 4 bases at J, with 10 bases between the two ends. The CDR3 sequence is 13 residues long. Germline lookup yields CDR1 SGHTA and CDR2 FQGNSA.

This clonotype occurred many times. The chain's CDR3 is CASSPTGQGAFGNTIYF. In DNA, the CDR3 is TGTGCCAGCAGTCCGACGGGACAGGGGGCGTTTGGAAACACCATATATTTT. The chain couples TRBV27 to TRBJ1-3; 12 bases map to TRBD1. The CDR3 has 17 residues. V shed 5 bases and J 3 bases; nucleotides not matched to a gene: 8. The germline gives CDR1 MNHEY, CDR2 SMNVEV (reference sequence).

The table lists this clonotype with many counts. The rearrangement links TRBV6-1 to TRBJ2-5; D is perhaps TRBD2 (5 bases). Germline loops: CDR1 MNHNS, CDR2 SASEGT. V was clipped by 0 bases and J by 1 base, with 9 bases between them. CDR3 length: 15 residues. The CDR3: CASSEASLAQETQYF. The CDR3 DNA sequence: TGTGCCAGCAGTGAAGCATCGCTAGCCCAAGAGACCCAGTACTTC.

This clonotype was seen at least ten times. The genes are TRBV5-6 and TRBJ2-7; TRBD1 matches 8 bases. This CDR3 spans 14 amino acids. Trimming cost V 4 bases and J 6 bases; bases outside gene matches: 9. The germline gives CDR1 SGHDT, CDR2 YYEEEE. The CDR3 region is CASSPGTGPVEQYF. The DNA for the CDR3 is TGTGCCAGCAGCCCCGGGACAGGACCTGTCGAGCAGTACTTC. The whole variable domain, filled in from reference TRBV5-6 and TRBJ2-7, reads DAGVTQSPTHLIKTRGQQVTLRCSPKSGHDTVSWYQQALGQGPQFIFQYYEEEERQRGNFPDRFSGHQFPNYSSELNVNALLLGDSALYLCASSPGTGPVEQYFGPGTRLTVT.

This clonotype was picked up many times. CDR3 coding DNA: TGTGCCAGCAGCCCCGTTGGGACAGACTACGAGCAGTACTTC. It encodes CASSPVGTDYEQYF. The gene calls are TRBV11-2 and TRBJ2-7, with TRBD1 identical over 7 bases. CDR1 is SGHAT, CDR2 FQNNGV, per germline. The V gene end was trimmed by 5 bases and the J gene end by 3 bases; junction bases not matched to a gene: 7. This CDR3 region has 14 residues.

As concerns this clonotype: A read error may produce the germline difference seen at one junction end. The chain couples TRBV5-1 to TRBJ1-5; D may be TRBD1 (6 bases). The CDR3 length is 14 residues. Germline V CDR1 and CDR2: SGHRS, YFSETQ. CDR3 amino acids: CASSQGTQYQPQHF. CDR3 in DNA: TGCGCCAGCAGCCAGGGGACTCAATATCAGCCGCAGCATTTT. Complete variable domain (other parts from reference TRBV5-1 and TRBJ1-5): KAGVTQTPRYLIKTRGQQVTLSCSPISGHRSVSWYQQTPGQGLQFLFEYFSETQRNKGNFPGRFSGRQFSNSRSEMNVSTLELGDSALYLCASSQGTQYQPQHFGDGTRLSIL.

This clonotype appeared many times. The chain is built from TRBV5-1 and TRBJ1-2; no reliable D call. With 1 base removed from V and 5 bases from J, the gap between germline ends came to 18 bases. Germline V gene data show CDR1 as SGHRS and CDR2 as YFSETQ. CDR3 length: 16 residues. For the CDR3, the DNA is TGCGCCAGCAGCTTGTTATTCCCAACACGTCGATATGGCTACACCTTC. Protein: CASSLLFPTRRYGYTF.

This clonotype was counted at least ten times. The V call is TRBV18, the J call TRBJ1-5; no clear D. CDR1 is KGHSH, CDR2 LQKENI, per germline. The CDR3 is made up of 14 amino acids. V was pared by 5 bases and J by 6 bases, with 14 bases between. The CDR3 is CASSSKKMAQPQHF. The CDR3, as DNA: TGTGCCAGCTCATCAAAAAAAATGGCTCAGCCCCAGCATTTT.

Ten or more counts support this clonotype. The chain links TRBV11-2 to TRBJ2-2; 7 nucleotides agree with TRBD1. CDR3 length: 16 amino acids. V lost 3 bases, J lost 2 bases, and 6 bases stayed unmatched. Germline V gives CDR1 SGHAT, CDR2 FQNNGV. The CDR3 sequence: CASSFRGTVNTGELFF. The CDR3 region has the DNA TGTGCCAGCAGCTTCAGGGGGACAGTAAACACCGGGGAGCTGTTTTTT.

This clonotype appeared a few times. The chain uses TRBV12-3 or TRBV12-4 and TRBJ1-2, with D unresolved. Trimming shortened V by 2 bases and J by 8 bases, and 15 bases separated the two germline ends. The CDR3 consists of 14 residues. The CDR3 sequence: CASSLIGLVGGYTF. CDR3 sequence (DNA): TGTGCCAGCAGTTTAATAGGGCTCGTCGGGGGCTACACCTTC.

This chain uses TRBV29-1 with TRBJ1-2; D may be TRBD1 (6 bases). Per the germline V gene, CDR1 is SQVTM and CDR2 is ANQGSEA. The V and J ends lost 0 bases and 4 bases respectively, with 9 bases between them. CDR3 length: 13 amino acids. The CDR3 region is CSVEEQGPYGYTF. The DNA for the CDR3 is TGCAGCGTTGAAGAACAGGGACCCTATGGCTACACCTTC.

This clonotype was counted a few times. In nucleotides, the CDR3 is TGTGCCAGCAGCTTCAGGGGGGCCTTTAACACGGACACCGGGGAGCTGTTTTTT. It translates to CASSFRGAFNTDTGELFF. The J gene is TRBJ2-2, the V gene TRBV11-1, with a tentative D call TRBD1 (7 bases). Germline-derived CDR1 and CDR2 are SGHAT and FQDESV (reference sequence). CDR3 length: 18 residues. The V gene lost 3 bases and the J gene lost 3 bases, with 20 bases spanning the gap.

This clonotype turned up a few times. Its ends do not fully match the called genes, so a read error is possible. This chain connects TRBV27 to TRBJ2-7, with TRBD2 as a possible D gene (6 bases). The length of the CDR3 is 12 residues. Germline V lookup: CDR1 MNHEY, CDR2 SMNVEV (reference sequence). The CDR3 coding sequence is TGTGTCAGCAGTCGGGGAGGCTACGAGCAGTACTTC. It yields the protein CVSSRGGYEQYF.

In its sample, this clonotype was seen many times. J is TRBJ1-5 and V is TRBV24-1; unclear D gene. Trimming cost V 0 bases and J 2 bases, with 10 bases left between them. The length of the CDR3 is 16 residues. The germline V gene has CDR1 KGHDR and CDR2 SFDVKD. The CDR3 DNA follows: TGTGCCACCAGTGATTTGGGCCCGGTAGGCAATCAGCCCCAGCATTTT. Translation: CATSDLGPVGNQPQHF.

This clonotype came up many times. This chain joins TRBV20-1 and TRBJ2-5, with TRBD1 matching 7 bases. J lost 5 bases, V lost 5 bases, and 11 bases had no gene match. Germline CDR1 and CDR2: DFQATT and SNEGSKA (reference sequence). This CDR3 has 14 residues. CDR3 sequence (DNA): TGCAGTGCTCCATTTACAGGGGTGGTTGAGACCCAGTACTTC. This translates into CSAPFTGVVETQYF.

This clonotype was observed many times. The DNA of the CDR3 is TGTGCCACCAGTGAGCCGGGACAGGACAACTATGGCTACACCTTC. Amino acid sequence: CATSEPGQDNYGYTF. The chain combines TRBV24-1 with TRBJ1-2; 8 bases are shared with TRBD1. In germline, CDR1 is KGHDR, CDR2 SFDVKD. V trimming: 4 bases; J trimming: 2 bases; junction bases outside the gene matches: 5. This CDR3 has 15 amino acids.

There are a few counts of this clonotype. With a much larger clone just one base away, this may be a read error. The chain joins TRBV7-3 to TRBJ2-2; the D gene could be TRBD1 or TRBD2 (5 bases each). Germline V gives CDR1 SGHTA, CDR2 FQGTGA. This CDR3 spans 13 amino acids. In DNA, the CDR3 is TGTGCCAGCAGCTCCACGGGGCCCGGGGAGCTGTGTTTT. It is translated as CASSSTGPGELCF.